This entry concerns a single T cell receptor (beta chain). These data come from a study of blood T cell repertoires in COVID-19. Sequenced by immunoSEQ multiplex PCR; TCRdb stores in-frame clones only, minus some. The data hold 200,000 or so clones, with approximately 80% observed a single time. The CDR3 spans 13 residues. V was pared by 2 bases and J by 6 bases, with 8 bases between. The germline V gene encodes CDR1 SGHAT and CDR2 FQNNGV. The rearrangement joins TRBV11-2 to TRBJ1-5; no clear D. The sample comprised PBMCs or T cells enriched from blood (not recorded which). This TCR was sampled from a man in his sixties who had recovered from COVID-19. The CDR3 nucleotides read TGTGCCAGCAGCTTATCGGAGGGTCAGCCCCAGCATTTT. It yields the protein CASSLSEGQPQHF.